This T cell receptor (beta chain) derives from a study of beta chain features in type 1 diabetes. In its sample, this clone was seen a few times. cDNA synthesis used the whole RNA isolate, giving expressed TCRB sequences. TCRdb's copy holds only in-frame clones and misses some; the assay was immunoSEQ multiplex PCR. This table has about 290,000 clones, under 8.5% appearing once. Unmatched junction bases numbered 6, after V lost 5 bases and J lost 0 bases. The CDR3 consists of 15 residues. Germline lookup yields CDR1 SQVTM and CDR2 ANQGSEA. The sequenced material came from central memory CD4+ T cells from blood. The TCR sequence derives from a woman aged 18-29 years in good health. V and J are TRBV29-1 and TRBJ2-1; 8 bases are shared with TRBD2. This CDR3 reads CSVRRGVLSYNEQFF. DNA for the CDR3: TGCAGCGTTCGGCGGGGGGTGCTCTCCTACAATGAGCAGTTCTTC.